This is a list of T cell receptor beta chains from one sample in a study of T cells expressing NK-cell markers. TCRdb reanalyzed the 5' RACE reads and collapses them to one entry per CDR3 protein, without DNA. Its listing shows around 260,000 distinct CDR3 sequences. The sequenced sample consisted of blood T cells: a sorted CD56 or NKG2C T cell subset, CD4+ or CD8+ T cells, or bulk PBMC T cells (not recorded which). The origin of the receptors is a woman aged 18-70 years in good health. Each CDR3 is given with its conserved first and last residue.

j_gene | v_gene | CDR3aa
TRBJ2-7 | TRBV5-4 | CASSLVQSYEQYF
TRBJ2-5 | TRBV29-1 | CSVSGRVQETQYF
TRBJ2-1 | TRBV5-1 | CASSVLGVRWELGVMAEQFF
TRBJ1-5 | TRBV29-1 | CSTRDSKDQPQHF
TRBJ1-2 | TRBV4-3 | CASSQAGHVYGYTF
TRBJ2-1 | TRBV11-1 | CASSFAQWDNEQFF
TRBJ2-5 | TRBV5-6 | CASSRDRRETQYF
TRBJ2-2 | TRBV5-1 | CASSQKGGSPTGELFF
TRBJ2-5 | TRBV7-2 | CASSPNRGQRETQYF
TRBJ1-2 | TRBV4-2 | CASSSRGGNYGYTF
TRBJ2-3 | TRBV7-2 | CASSPPGLAGHDTQYF
TRBJ2-7 | TRBV11-2 | CASSLDQADYEQYF
TRBJ1-1 | TRBV28 | CASSFAGTAGEAFF
TRBJ2-1 | TRBV5-4 | CASSFGSPGYNEQFF
TRBJ2-7 | TRBV30 | CAWSETYEQYF
TRBJ2-7 | TRBV20-1 | CSAPQLLAGPYEQYF
TRBJ2-7 | TRBV27 | CASSSKPPSSGRFAEQYF
TRBJ2-7 | TRBV27 | CASKRTGSYEQYF
TRBJ2-1 | TRBV3-1 | CASSLWDRNNEQFF
TRBJ2-7 | TRBV6-2/TRBV6-3 | CASSDRTSPPYEQYF
TRBJ2-7 | TRBV7-2 | CASSLGGGEQYF
TRBJ2-2 | TRBV11-2 | CASSLGLANTGELFF
TRBJ1-2 | TRBV5-5 | CASSLFLRDTTYGYTF
TRBJ2-5 | TRBV12-3/TRBV12-4 | CASERGRGPPETQYF
TRBJ1-6 | TRBV20-1 | CSAREQLNSPLHF
TRBJ2-3 | TRBV5-4 | CASSLDRGLTDTQYF
TRBJ2-1 | TRBV20-1 | CSATDRSSYNEQFF
TRBJ1-5 | TRBV4-3 | CASSQVLDQPQHF
TRBJ2-7 | TRBV7-2 | CASSLQWYEQYF
TRBJ1-2 | TRBV9 | CASSPEGHANYGYTF
TRBJ2-6 | TRBV2 | CASRIQGAGANVLTF
TRBJ1-2 | TRBV9 | CASSVEMEFNYGYTF
TRBJ2-3 | TRBV20-1 | CSARRSTRAGTLFQDF
TRBJ2-1 | TRBV6-1 | CASRRAGGGYNEQFF
TRBJ1-6 | TRBV28 | CASSSSGTGVSPLHF
TRBJ2-1 | TRBV7-2 | CASSLTGHNYNEQFF
TRBJ1-2 | TRBV5-6 | CASSLDSRAAGGYTF
TRBJ1-1 | TRBV2 | CASRDGTGYAEAFF
TRBJ2-3 | TRBV6-5 | CASSYLGPQGDTQYF
TRBJ2-2 | TRBV4-3 | CASSQNRDWNTGELFF
TRBJ2-5 | TRBV5-1 | CASSQQAEETQYF
TRBJ2-3 | TRBV20-1 | CSARVGGRTDTQYF
TRBJ2-7 | TRBV4-3 | CASSQSFEVSYEQYF
TRBJ2-1 | TRBV20-1 | CSAPYGAGYSYNEQFF
TRBJ2-6 | TRBV12-3/TRBV12-4 | CASSFGISSGANVLTF
TRBJ2-7 | TRBV7-2 | CASSRDRGVYEQYF
TRBJ2-4 | TRBV9 | CASSVGSGGIAKNIQYF
TRBJ2-1 | TRBV18 | CASSPGTSGTRSYNEQFF
TRBJ1-1 | TRBV12-3/TRBV12-4 | CASSFGDRGNTEAFF
TRBJ1-2 | TRBV4-3 | CASSQADRLSGYTF
TRBJ2-5 | TRBV18 | CASSPLQETQYF
TRBJ2-1 | TRBV6-6 | CASSVASEQFF